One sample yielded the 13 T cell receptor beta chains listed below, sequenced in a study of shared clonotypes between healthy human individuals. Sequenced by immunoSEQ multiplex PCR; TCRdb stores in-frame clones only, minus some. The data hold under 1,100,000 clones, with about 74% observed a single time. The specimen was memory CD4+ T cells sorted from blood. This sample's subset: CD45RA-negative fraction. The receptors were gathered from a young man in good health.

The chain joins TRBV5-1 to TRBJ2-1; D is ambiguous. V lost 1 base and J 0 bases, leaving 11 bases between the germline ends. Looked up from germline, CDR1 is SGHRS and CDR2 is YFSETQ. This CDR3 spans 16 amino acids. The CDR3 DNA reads TGCGCCAGCAGCTTGAGTCAGGACCCCTCCTACAATGAGCAGTTCTTC. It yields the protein CASSLSQDPSYNEQFF. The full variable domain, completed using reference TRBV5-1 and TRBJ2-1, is KAGVTQTPRYLIKTRGQQVTLSCSPISGHRSVSWYQQTPGQGLQFLFEYFSETQRNKGNFPGRFSGRQFSNSRSEMNVSTLELGDSALYLCASSLSQDPSYNEQFFGPGTRLTVL.

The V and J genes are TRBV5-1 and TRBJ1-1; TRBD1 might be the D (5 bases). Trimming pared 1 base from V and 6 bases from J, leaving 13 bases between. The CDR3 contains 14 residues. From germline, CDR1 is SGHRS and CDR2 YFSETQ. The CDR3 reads CASSLSQGKAEAFF. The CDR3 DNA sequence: TGCGCCAGCAGCTTGAGTCAGGGCAAGGCTGAAGCTTTCTTT.

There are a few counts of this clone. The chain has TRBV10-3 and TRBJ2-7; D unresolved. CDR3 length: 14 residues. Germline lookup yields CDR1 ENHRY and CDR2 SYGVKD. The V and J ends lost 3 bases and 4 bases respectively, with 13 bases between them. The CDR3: CAISDQFGSYEQYF. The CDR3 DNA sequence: TGTGCCATCAGTGATCAGTTTGGGTCTTACGAGCAGTACTTC.

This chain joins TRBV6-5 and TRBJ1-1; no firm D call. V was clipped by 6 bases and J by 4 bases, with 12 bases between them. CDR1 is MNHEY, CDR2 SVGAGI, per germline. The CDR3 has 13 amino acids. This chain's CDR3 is CASSLLMFTEAFF. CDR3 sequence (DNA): TGTGCCAGCAGCCTTCTGATGTTCACTGAAGCTTTCTTT.

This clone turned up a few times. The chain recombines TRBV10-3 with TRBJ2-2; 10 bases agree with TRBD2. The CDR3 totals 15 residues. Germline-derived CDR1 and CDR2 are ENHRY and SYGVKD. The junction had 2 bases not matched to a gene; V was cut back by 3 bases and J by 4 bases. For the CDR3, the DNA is TGTGCCATCAGTGAACTAGCGGGGTCCACCGGGGAGCTGTTTTTT. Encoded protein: CAISELAGSTGELFF.

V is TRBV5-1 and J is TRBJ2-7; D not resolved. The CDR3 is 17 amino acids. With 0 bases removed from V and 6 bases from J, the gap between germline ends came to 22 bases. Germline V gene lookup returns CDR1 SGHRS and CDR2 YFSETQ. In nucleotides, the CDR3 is TGCGCCAGCAGCTTGGGTTTGTCGACGGTGCCGTGGGGCGAGCAGTACTTC. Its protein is CASSLGLSTVPWGEQYF.

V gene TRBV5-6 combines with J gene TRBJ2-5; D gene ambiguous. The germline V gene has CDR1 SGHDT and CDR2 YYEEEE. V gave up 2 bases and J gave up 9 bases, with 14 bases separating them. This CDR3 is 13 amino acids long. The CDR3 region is CASSLSSVWAQYF. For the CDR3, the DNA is TGTGCCAGCAGCTTATCTAGTGTGTGGGCCCAGTACTTC.

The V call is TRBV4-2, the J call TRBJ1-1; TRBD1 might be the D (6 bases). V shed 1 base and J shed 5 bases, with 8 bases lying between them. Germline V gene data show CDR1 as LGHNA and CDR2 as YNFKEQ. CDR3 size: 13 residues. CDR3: CASSQVGGTEAFF. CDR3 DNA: TGTGCCAGCAGCCAAGTAGGGGGGACTGAAGCTTTCTTT.

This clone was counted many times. This CDR3 reads CASSEGGTGTQYF. The DNA for the CDR3 is TGTGCCAGCAGTGAGGGTGGCACCGGGACCCAGTACTTC. The chain uses TRBV6-1 and TRBJ2-5, with D unclear. The V end was cut by 3 bases, the J end by 7 bases, with 12 bases between. Germline V lookup: CDR1 MNHNS, CDR2 SASEGT. This CDR3 has 13 residues.

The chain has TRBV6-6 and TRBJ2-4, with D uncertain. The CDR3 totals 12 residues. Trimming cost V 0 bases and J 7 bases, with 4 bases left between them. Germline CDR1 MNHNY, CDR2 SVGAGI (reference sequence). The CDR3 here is CASSYSRNIQYF. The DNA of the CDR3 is TGTGCCAGCAGTTACTCGAGGAACATTCAGTACTTC.

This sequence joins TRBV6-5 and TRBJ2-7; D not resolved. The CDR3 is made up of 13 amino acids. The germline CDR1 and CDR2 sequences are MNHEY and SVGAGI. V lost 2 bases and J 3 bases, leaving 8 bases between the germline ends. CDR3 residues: CASSYDVFYEQYF. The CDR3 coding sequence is TGTGCCAGCAGTTACGATGTCTTCTACGAGCAGTACTTC.

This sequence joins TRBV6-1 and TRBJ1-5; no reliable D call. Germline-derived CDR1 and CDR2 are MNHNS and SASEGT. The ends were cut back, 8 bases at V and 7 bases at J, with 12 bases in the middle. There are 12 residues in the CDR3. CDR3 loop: CASAAGIQPQHF. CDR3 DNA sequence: TGTGCCAGCGCGGCGGGAATACAGCCCCAGCATTTT.

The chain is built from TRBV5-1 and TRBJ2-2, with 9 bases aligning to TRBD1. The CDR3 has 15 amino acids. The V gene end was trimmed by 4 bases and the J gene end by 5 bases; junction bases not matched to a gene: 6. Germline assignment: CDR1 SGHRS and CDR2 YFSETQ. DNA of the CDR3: TGCGCCAGCAGCATACGGACAGGGGTTACCGGGGAGCTGTTTTTT. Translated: CASSIRTGVTGELFF.